Below are 27 T cell receptor beta chains sequenced from a single sample in a study of shared clonotypes between healthy human individuals. The repertoire was sequenced with immunoSEQ multiplex PCR; TCRdb's copy has only in-frame clones and lacks some. The sample shows about 2.4 million clones, over 85% of them seen only once. The sequenced sample consisted of naive CD4+ T cells from PBMCs. The sample's subset: CD45RA+ positively selected. The receptors shown here come from a young man in good health. Some clones in this sample may be carry-over from other donors' samples.

The chain has TRBV6-6 and TRBJ2-2; D could derive from TRBD1 or TRBD2 (5 bases each). Germline CDR1 and CDR2: MNHNY and SVGAGI (reference sequence). Trimming left V 8 bases short and J 1 base short, with 11 bases between. This CDR3 has 14 residues. The CDR3 reads CASRAGRNTGELFF. In nucleotides, the CDR3 is TGTGCCAGCCGGGCAGGGAGGAACACCGGGGAGCTGTTTTTT.

Notes on this clone: Distinct nucleotide sequences in the sample also encode this CDR3. V and J are TRBV5-1 and TRBJ2-7; 7 positions match TRBD2. Germline V CDR1 and CDR2: SGHRS, YFSETQ. V shed 2 bases and J 4 bases; nucleotides not matched to a gene: 3. This CDR3 has 13 amino acids. The CDR3, as DNA: TGCGCCAGCAGCTTACCTAGCGGATACGAGCAGTACTTC. Protein: CASSLPSGYEQYF.

V gene TRBV9 combines with J gene TRBJ2-5; 9 nucleotides agree with TRBD1. From germline, CDR1 is SGDLS and CDR2 YYNGEE. This CDR3 contains 16 residues. With 0 bases clipped from V and 4 bases from J, the junction kept 7 bases outside the gene matches. CDR3 region: CASSVAGQGEGETQYF. The CDR3 nucleotides read TGTGCCAGCAGCGTAGCGGGACAGGGCGAAGGAGAGACCCAGTACTTC.

This chain connects TRBV10-2 to TRBJ1-1, with TRBD1 matching over 7 bases. The CDR3 is 17 amino acids. V lost 8 bases, J lost 5 bases, and 20 bases stayed unmatched. In germline, CDR1 is WSHSY, CDR2 SAAADI. This CDR3 reads CASQIGRGRNAPTEAFF. The CDR3 DNA reads as TGCGCCAGCCAGATAGGGAGGGGGCGGAATGCACCGACTGAAGCTTTCTTT.

J is TRBJ2-1 and V is TRBV18, with TRBD2 matching 7 bases. CDR3 length equals 15 residues. V shed 6 bases, J shed 8 bases, and the junction held 13 bases outside the gene matches. Germline V lookup: CDR1 KGHSH, CDR2 LQKENI. The CDR3 DNA follows: TGTGCCAGCTCCCGACCGAAGGGCGGGAGCGATGAGCAGTTCTTC. The encoded protein is CASSRPKGGSDEQFF.

The chain combines TRBV18 with TRBJ1-2, with TRBD1 identical over 7 bases. The J segment lost 0 bases and the V segment lost 3 bases, leaving 4 bases of the junction unmatched. The V gene's germline CDR1 is KGHSH and CDR2 LQKENI. The CDR3 has 15 residues. In DNA form, the CDR3 reads TGTGCCAGCTCACCGGAAGGGGGCTCTAACTATGGCTACACCTTC. Its protein product is CASSPEGGSNYGYTF.

This sequence joins TRBV4-3 and TRBJ1-6, with D uncertain. Between the trimmed V and J ends, which lost 0 bases and 7 bases, there was a span of 16 bases. Germline V gives CDR1 LGHNA, CDR2 YSLEER. The length of the CDR3 is 17 residues. CDR3 loop: CASSQDSGQVQNSPLHF. As DNA, the CDR3 is TGCGCCAGCAGCCAAGACTCCGGGCAGGTACAGAATTCACCCCTCCACTTT.

The count of this clone is one. This sequence joins TRBV10-1 and TRBJ2-2, with TRBD2 identical over 8 bases. V was clipped by 8 bases and J by 7 bases; unmatched bases: 15. This CDR3 has 16 amino acids. Germline assignment: CDR1 WNHNN and CDR2 SYGVQD (reference sequence). Written as DNA, the CDR3 is TGCGCCAGCCCCCAAGGACGGGAGGGCCGCGGCGGGGAGCTGTTTTTT. Residues: CASPQGREGRGGELFF.

This rearrangement joins TRBV19 to TRBJ2-7; 8 bases are shared with TRBD1. Germline CDR1 is LNHDA and CDR2 is SQIVND (reference sequence). V was clipped by 5 bases and J by 3 bases; unmatched bases: 6. The CDR3 covers 14 residues. The CDR3 reads CASSRRGQGYEQYF. The CDR3 DNA sequence: TGTGCCAGTAGTCGCAGGGGGCAAGGCTACGAGCAGTACTTC.

This sequence joins TRBV5-4 and TRBJ2-2; possibly TRBD1 for D (6 bases). With 4 bases removed from V and 4 bases from J, the gap between germline ends came to 17 bases. Germline loops: CDR1 SGHNT, CDR2 YYREEE (reference sequence). The CDR3 contains 16 residues. As DNA, the CDR3 is TGTGCCAGCAGCGCGACAGGAGCGCGCTCCACCGGGGAGCTGTTTTTT. Protein sequence: CASSATGARSTGELFF.

V usage is TRBV28 and J usage is TRBJ2-5; maybe TRBD1 (5 bases). Germline values: CDR1 MDHEN, CDR2 SYDVKM. The CDR3 totals 15 residues. Trimming took 6 bases from V and 3 from J, leaving 17 bases between them. The CDR3 loop reads CASRQQDVFKETQYF. In DNA, the CDR3 is TGTGCCAGCAGACAACAGGATGTATTTAAAGAGACCCAGTACTTC.

The chain is built from TRBV7-9 and TRBJ2-1; perhaps TRBD2 as D (5 bases). With 3 bases removed from V and 1 base from J, the gap between germline ends came to 10 bases. CDR1 is SEHNR, CDR2 FQNEAQ, per germline (reference sequence). The CDR3 has 15 residues. The CDR3 region has the DNA TGTGCCAGCAGCTTGGTTAGCGAGTCCTACAATGAGCAGTTCTTC. Encoded protein: CASSLVSESYNEQFF.

The chain carries TRBV27 and TRBJ2-5; unclear D gene. The germline gives CDR1 MNHEY, CDR2 SMNVEV (reference sequence). The CDR3 contains 15 residues. Trimming took off 2 bases at V and 5 bases at J, with 15 bases between the two ends. In DNA, the CDR3 is TGTGCCAGCAGTTTACCCGACCCGATCCGGGAGACCCAGTACTTC. Protein product: CASSLPDPIRETQYF.

The rearrangement links TRBV7-2 to TRBJ2-7; a possible D gene is TRBD1 (5 bases). CDR1 is SGHTA and CDR2 is FQGNSA in the germline V gene. The V end lost 3 bases, the J end lost 4 bases, and 13 bases lay between the germline ends. This CDR3 spans 14 amino acids. CDR3 region: CASSFSLGVYEQYF. The CDR3 DNA reads as TGTGCCAGCAGCTTCTCCCTAGGGGTGTACGAGCAGTACTTC.

The chain is built from TRBV2 and TRBJ1-5, with a tentative D call TRBD1 (6 bases). The CDR3 loop spans 14 amino acids. Germline V gene data show CDR1 as SNHLY and CDR2 as FYNNEI. Trimming shortened V by 6 bases and J by 5 bases, and 14 bases separated the two germline ends. The CDR3 DNA reads TGTGCCAGCAGAAGGACAGCTTTCGATCAGCCCCAGCATTTT. Translation: CASRRTAFDQPQHF.

J is TRBJ2-7 and V is TRBV30; no clear D. The CDR3 runs to 14 residues. With 2 bases removed from V and 3 bases from J, the gap between germline ends came to 14 bases. Looked up from germline, CDR1 is GTSNPN and CDR2 is SVGIG (reference sequence). The CDR3 spells CAWSSWAGVYEQYF. Here the CDR3 DNA reads TGTGCCTGGAGTTCCTGGGCTGGGGTCTACGAGCAGTACTTC.

The chain employs TRBV5-1 and TRBJ2-3, with 8 positions matching TRBD2. V was pared by 4 bases and J by 4 bases, with 8 bases of the junction left unmatched. Per the germline V gene, CDR1 is SGHRS and CDR2 is YFSETQ. The CDR3 is made up of 15 amino acids. The CDR3 DNA follows: TGCGCCAGCAGCCCCGGACTAGCTTACGCAGATACGCAGTATTTT. It specifies CASSPGLAYADTQYF.

The rearrangement uses TRBV28 and TRBJ1-4; D remains ambiguous. The CDR3 contains 14 residues. Germline V gene lookup returns CDR1 MDHEN and CDR2 SYDVKM. V was pared by 3 bases and J by 1 base, with 6 bases between. This CDR3 is CASSFRETNEKLFF. In DNA, the CDR3 is TGTGCCAGCAGTTTCAGAGAAACTAATGAAAAACTGTTTTTT.

CDR3 DNA sequence: TGTGCCAGCAGCGCGCCAGGGGGTGGAAACACCATATATTTT. Translating gives CASSAPGGGNTIYF. The V gene is TRBV7-9, the J gene TRBJ1-3, with 7 bases that match TRBD1. Losses at the gene ends were 5 bases for V and 3 bases for J; bases not matched to a gene: 4. The CDR3 totals 14 residues. CDR1 and CDR2 from the germline V gene are SEHNR and FQNEAQ (reference sequence).

The chain employs TRBV7-2 and TRBJ1-2, with 7 bases that match TRBD1. Losses at the gene ends were 5 bases for V and 1 base for J; bases not matched to a gene: 10. The CDR3 extends over 16 amino acids. From germline, CDR1 is SGHTA and CDR2 FQGNSA. CDR3 sequence reads: CASSLGTVFLNYGYTF. CDR3 DNA: TGTGCCAGCAGCCTCGGGACAGTATTTCTTAACTATGGCTACACCTTC.

The chain has TRBV5-5 and TRBJ1-1; 10 positions match TRBD1. With V trimmed by 5 bases and J by 3 bases, 13 bases remained unmatched. This CDR3 region has 17 residues. CDR1 is SGHKS and CDR2 is YYEKEE in the germline V gene (reference sequence). The CDR3, as DNA: TGTGCCAGCAGGGATTTTCTTCAGACAGGGGGCGACACTGAAGCTTTCTTT. This sequence encodes CASRDFLQTGGDTEAFF.

The chain recombines TRBV28 with TRBJ2-2; D gene uncertain. Between the trimmed V and J ends, which lost 2 bases and 6 bases, there was a span of 16 bases. CDR3 length: 16 residues. The germline gives CDR1 MDHEN, CDR2 SYDVKM. The CDR3 DNA reads as TGTGCCAGCAGTTTAAGGCGGATGGGTGGGTCCGGGGAGCTGTTTTTT. Translation: CASSLRRMGGSGELFF.

The chain couples TRBV5-1 to TRBJ2-3; 11 nucleotides align to TRBD2. J gave up 3 bases and V 3 bases, and 6 bases lay outside the gene matches. The CDR3 loop spans 16 amino acids. CDR1 is SGHRS and CDR2 is YFSETQ in the germline V gene. CDR3 in amino acids: CASSSVAGGPTDTQYF. Here the CDR3 DNA reads TGCGCCAGCAGCTCGGTAGCGGGAGGGCCGACAGATACGCAGTATTTT.

The J gene is TRBJ1-6, the V gene TRBV28; D may be TRBD1 (6 bases). This CDR3 has 15 amino acids. Germline CDR1 and CDR2: MDHEN and SYDVKM. V lost 5 bases, J lost 9 bases, and 17 bases lay in between. This CDR3 is CASSGGPAKGSPLHF. Here the CDR3 DNA reads TGTGCCAGCAGTGGGGGGCCGGCTAAAGGTTCACCCCTCCACTTT. The variable domain in full, completed from reference TRBV28 and TRBJ1-6, reads DVKVTQSSRYLVKRTGEKVFLECVQDMDHENMFWYRQDPGLGLRLIYFSYDVKMKEKGDIPEGYSVSREKKERFSLILESASTNQTSMYLCASSGGPAKGSPLHFGNGTRLTVT.

J is TRBJ1-1 and V is TRBV29-1; D uncertain. Deletions cut 3 bases from V and 1 base from J, with 9 bases between. Per the germline V gene, CDR1 is SQVTM and CDR2 is ANQGSEA. The CDR3 totals 13 residues. DNA of the CDR3: TGCAGCGTTGATCTCAATGGGAACACTGAAGCTTTCTTT. Translation gives CSVDLNGNTEAFF.

A word on this clone: This specimen includes other DNA sequences encoding the same CDR3. This rearrangement joins TRBV18 to TRBJ2-1; the match to TRBD1 covers 9 bases. The V segment lost 0 bases and the J segment 4 bases; nucleotides outside the gene matches: 4. Germline V CDR1 and CDR2: KGHSH, LQKENI. CDR3 length: 16 residues. In nucleotides, the CDR3 is TGTGCCAGCTCACCACCCGACAGGGGGAGTTACAATGAGCAGTTCTTC. Protein product: CASSPPDRGSYNEQFF.

The chain links TRBV5-1 to TRBJ2-1; D call uncertain. Germline V gene data show CDR1 as SGHRS and CDR2 as YFSETQ. This CDR3 spans 12 amino acids. Trimming took 1 base from V and 11 from J, leaving 10 bases between them. The CDR3 protein is CASSLNSNQQFF. CDR3 sequence (DNA): TGCGCCAGCAGCTTGAATTCGAATCAGCAGTTCTTC. The whole variable domain, remainder taken from reference TRBV5-1 and TRBJ2-1, is KAGVTQTPRYLIKTRGQQVTLSCSPISGHRSVSWYQQTPGQGLQFLFEYFSETQRNKGNFPGRFSGRQFSNSRSEMNVSTLELGDSALYLCASSLNSNQQFFGPGTRLTVL.